This T cell receptor (beta chain) was obtained from a study of blood T cell repertoires in COVID-19. Study summary: The origin of the acute and convalescent COVID-19 samples was the United States, Italy and Spain. The cDNA or gDNA used as material had been derived from T cells, B-cell-depleted T cells, or PBMCs.

Only in-frame clones appear in the TCRdb table, and some are missing; sequencing was by immunoSEQ multiplex PCR. The table has 55,000 to 80,000 clones, roughly four fifths seen once. Trimming removed 2 bases at V and 0 bases at J, with 8 bases between. From germline, CDR1 is GTSNPN and CDR2 SVGIG (reference sequence). The CDR3 runs 14 residues. Sequenced: peripheral blood. The sequence was collected from a man aged 55 to 70 with acute or convalescent COVID-19. The rearrangement uses TRBV30 and TRBJ1-5; D ambiguous. The CDR3 DNA follows: TGTGCCTGGAGTACGGGTAGTAGCAATCAGCCCCAGCATTTT. It encodes CAWSTGSSNQPQHF.